These T cell receptor beta chains were read from a single sample in a study of molecular identifiers for immune sequencing clone quantification. From the PCR reads, TCRdb called clonotypes with MiXCR, one entry per CDR3 protein. The sample has about 510,000 distinct CDR3 sequences; approximately 25% are singletons. The specimen was naive CD8+ T cells from blood, with Jurkat cell RNA spiked in. The receptors originated from a human donor in good health. Some libraries in this study had Jurkat cell RNA spiked in. Each CDR3 is given with its conserved first and last residue. Each record gives: D gene, J gene, CDR3 length, clone size, V gene, CDR3 protein, CDR3 DNA. The D gene is left open where the match is weak. Expanded clones are given a class, and other clones once, few, many or no size at all.

.	TRBJ2-1	13	few	TRBV20-1	CSARDHRDNEQFF	TGCAGTGCTAGAGATCATAGGGACAATGAGCAGTTCTTC
.	TRBJ1-1	15	many	TRBV6-6	CASSVGVSNQGLAFF	TGTGCCAGCAGTGTTGGGGTATCCAATCAGGGTCTGGCTTTCTTT
.	TRBJ2-3	17	many	TRBV29-1	CSEKGVGAGPSTDTQYF	TGCAGCGAAAAAGGAGTGGGGGCGGGACCAAGCACAGATACGCAGTATTTT
.	TRBJ2-1	12	few	TRBV25-1	CASSRTYNEQFF	TGTGCCAGCAGTAGGACGTACAATGAGCAGTTCTTC
.	TRBJ2-3	13	.	TRBV6-4	CASSGSLTDTQYF	TGTGCCAGCAGTGGATCTCTTACAGATACGCAGTATTTT
TRBD1	TRBJ1-4	16	.	TRBV4-3	CASSRDRGPFGEKLFF	TGCGCCAGCAGCCGGGACAGGGGCCCGTTCGGTGAAAAACTGTTTTTT
TRBD1	TRBJ1-5	14	many	TRBV28	CASSIRGLNQPQHF	TGTGCCAGCAGTATTAGGGGGCTCAATCAGCCCCAGCATTTT
TRBD2	TRBJ2-1	14	many	TRBV7-2	CASSLAAGGNEQFF	TGTGCCAGCAGCTTAGCTGCGGGAGGAAATGAGCAGTTCTTC
.	TRBJ1-1	12	many	TRBV2	CASMAGHTEAFF	TGTGCCAGCATGGCGGGTCACACTGAAGCTTTCTTT
.	TRBJ2-7	14	.	TRBV6-1	CASSERLGAIEQYF	TGTGCCAGCAGTGAAAGGCTAGGGGCTATCGAGCAGTACTTC
.	TRBJ2-2	16	few	TRBV28	CASSLLGVANTGELFF	TGTGCCAGCAGTTTATTAGGAGTAGCGAACACCGGGGAGCTGTTTTTT
.	TRBJ2-2	16	.	TRBV18	CASSPPYTGNTGELFF	TGTGCCAGCTCACCCCCATATACAGGGAACACCGGGGAGCTGTTTTTT
.	TRBJ2-7	15	.	TRBV11-1	CASSFEYGDSYEQYF	TGTGCCAGCAGCTTTGAGTACGGAGACAGCTACGAGCAGTACTTC
.	TRBJ1-2	12	few	TRBV2	CASLASNYGYTF	TGTGCCAGCCTCGCCAGTAACTATGGCTACACCTTC
TRBD1	TRBJ1-1	13	many	TRBV7-9	CATSTGFATEAFF	TGTGCCACTTCGACAGGGTTTGCCACTGAAGCTTTCTTT
.	TRBJ2-7	14	.	TRBV7-2	CASSLDGGLYEQYF	TGTGCCAGCAGCTTAGACGGGGGTCTCTACGAGCAGTACTTC
.	TRBJ2-2	12	many	TRBV29-1	CSVVLPSGELFF	TGCAGCGTTGTTTTGCCCAGCGGGGAGCTGTTTTTT
.	TRBJ2-1	15	.	TRBV3-1	CASSPAPQEANEQFF	TGTGCCAGCAGCCCCGCCCCACAGGAAGCAAATGAGCAGTTCTTC
TRBD2	TRBJ2-3	17	many	TRBV28	CASSPEREGLSTDTQYF	TGTGCCAGCAGTCCCGAGCGGGAGGGGCTATCCACAGATACGCAGTATTTT
TRBD2	TRBJ2-1	21	.	TRBV13	CASSPLPTGLAGLSPYNEQFF	TGTGCCAGCAGCCCACTACCAACGGGACTAGCGGGGTTGAGTCCCTACAATGAGCAGTTCTTC
.	TRBJ1-2	13	few	TRBV6-6	CASKLAGGYGYTF	TGTGCCAGCAAACTCGCGGGTGGCTATGGCTACACCTTC
.	TRBJ2-1	15	few	TRBV29-1	CSVEGVDFQTNEQFF	TGCAGCGTTGAAGGAGTGGACTTCCAGACCAATGAGCAGTTCTTC
.	TRBJ1-2	17	few	TRBV4-3	CASSQDTYGSSNYGYTF	TGCGCCAGCAGCCAAGATACTTACGGCAGCTCTAACTATGGCTACACCTTC
.	TRBJ2-1	16	once	TRBV19	CASSMGTGGIVHEQFF	TGTGCCAGTAGTATGGGGACTGGAGGGATCGTACATGAGCAGTTCTTC
.	TRBJ2-2	16	.	TRBV19	CASRIGSDAHTGELFF	TGTGCCAGTAGGATAGGATCGGACGCACACACCGGGGAGCTGTTTTTT
.	TRBJ2-4	18	many	TRBV7-9	CASSPGKYGDMAKNIQYF	TGTGCCAGCAGCCCCGGCAAATACGGGGACATGGCCAAAAACATTCAGTACTTC
.	TRBJ1-1	15	.	TRBV7-9	CASSPPGHSNTEAFF	TGTGCCAGCAGCCCTCCGGGACACAGTAACACTGAAGCTTTCTTT
.	TRBJ1-1	11	few	TRBV5-1	CASSWNGEAFF	TGCGCCAGCAGTTGGAACGGGGAAGCTTTCTTT
.	TRBJ1-1	13	.	TRBV5-1	CASSLEFDTEAFF	TGCGCCAGCAGCTTGGAATTCGACACTGAAGCTTTCTTT
.	TRBJ1-1	14	many	TRBV3-1	CASSPATGVFGAFF	TGTGCCAGCAGCCCGGCAACCGGAGTTTTCGGAGCTTTCTTT
.	TRBJ1-1	16	.	TRBV14	CASSASVAVLYTEAFF	TGTGCCAGCAGCGCCTCGGTTGCAGTTCTCTACACTGAAGCTTTCTTT
.	TRBJ2-7	13	few	TRBV28	CASSLAGTHEQYF	TGTGCCAGCAGTTTAGCAGGGACCCACGAGCAGTACTTC
TRBD2	TRBJ2-3	14	.	TRBV5-4	CASSFSGYTDTQYF	TGTGCCAGCAGCTTTAGCGGGTACACAGATACGCAGTATTTT
TRBD2	TRBJ2-1	15	few	TRBV4-1	CASSQVGGSPNEQFF	TGCGCCAGCAGCCAAGTGGGCGGGAGTCCCAATGAGCAGTTCTTC
.	TRBJ2-7	16	.	TRBV30	CAWNTKPGPHYYEQYF	TGTGCCTGGAACACCAAACCCGGACCTCATTATTACGAGCAGTACTTC
TRBD1	TRBJ2-3	16	many	TRBV7-9	CASSHPTGGFTDTQYF	TGTGCCAGCAGCCACCCGACAGGGGGGTTCACAGATACGCAGTATTTT
.	TRBJ2-1	14	few	TRBV24-1	CATSDLRGDNEQFF	TGTGCCACCAGTGATTTAAGGGGGGACAATGAGCAGTTCTTC